The rows below give T cell receptor beta chains drawn from one sample of a study of neurological immune-mediated disorders. Via MiXCR, TCRdb re-called the 5' RACE reads, giving one row per CDR3 protein. Of 70,000 to 95,000 distinct CDR3 sequences in the sample, more than 15% were seen once. Sequencing used PBMCs. These receptors came from a woman aged 40-49 years in good health. Each CDR3 is given with its conserved first and last residue. A D gene is named only where the DNA matches it firmly. Expanded clones are given a class, and other clones once, few, many or no size at all.

v_call: TRBV3-1
clone_size: NA
d_call: TRBD2
j_call: TRBJ2-7
cdr3_nt: TGTGCCAGCAGCCAAGGCGGACTAGCGGGAGGTACCAGGGACGAGCAGTACTTC
cdr3_aa: CASSQGGLAGGTRDEQYF

v_call: TRBV7-6
clone_size: NA
d_call: TRBD1
j_call: TRBJ1-4
cdr3_nt: TGTGCCAGCAGCCCGAGCGGGGGACAGCGTCGGGAAAAACTGTTTTTT
cdr3_aa: CASSPSGGQRREKLFF

v_call: TRBV5-1
clone_size: many
d_call: NA
j_call: TRBJ2-4
cdr3_nt: TGCGCCAGCAAAATTACAGGGAGTAACGCCGACATTCAGTACTTC
cdr3_aa: CASKITGSNADIQYF

v_call: TRBV15
clone_size: many
d_call: TRBD2
j_call: TRBJ2-3
cdr3_nt: TGTGCCACCAGCATCGGACTAGCGGGCAACCTGGATACGCAGTATTTT
cdr3_aa: CATSIGLAGNLDTQYF

v_call: TRBV7-2
clone_size: many
d_call: NA
j_call: TRBJ1-3
cdr3_nt: TGTGCCAGTAGATTAAGTTTGGGGGACACCATATATTTT
cdr3_aa: CASRLSLGDTIYF

v_call: TRBV5-1
clone_size: NA
d_call: NA
j_call: TRBJ2-7
cdr3_nt: TGCGCCAGCAGCTTTGGCGGAAACTCCTACGAGCAGTACTTC
cdr3_aa: CASSFGGNSYEQYF

v_call: TRBV24-1
clone_size: NA
d_call: TRBD2
j_call: TRBJ2-3
cdr3_nt: TGTGCCACCTCCGGGGGGGCAACAGATACGCAGTATTTT
cdr3_aa: CATSGGATDTQYF

v_call: TRBV7-2
clone_size: many
d_call: NA
j_call: TRBJ2-7
cdr3_nt: TGTGCCAGCAGCGCCCGCTCCTACGAGCAGTACTTC
cdr3_aa: CASSARSYEQYF

v_call: TRBV7-2
clone_size: many
d_call: NA
j_call: TRBJ2-1
cdr3_nt: TGTGCCAGCACGACGGGGCCAAACAATGAGCAGTTCTTC
cdr3_aa: CASTTGPNNEQFF

v_call: TRBV20-1
clone_size: many
d_call: NA
j_call: TRBJ2-1
cdr3_nt: TGCAGTGCTCTCCCGACAGGCCCCGAAGGTGAGCAGTTCTTC
cdr3_aa: CSALPTGPEGEQFF

v_call: TRBV11-2
clone_size: NA
d_call: TRBD1
j_call: TRBJ2-1
cdr3_nt: TGTGCCAGCAGCTCAACCGGGACAGCTTATTTTTTGCAGTTCTTC
cdr3_aa: CASSSTGTAYFLQFF

v_call: TRBV30
clone_size: NA
d_call: NA
j_call: TRBJ1-1
cdr3_nt: TGTGCCTGGAGACTCAGGGAGAACACTGAAGCTTTCTTT
cdr3_aa: CAWRLRENTEAFF

v_call: TRBV4-2
clone_size: NA
d_call: NA
j_call: TRBJ2-6
cdr3_nt: TGTGCCAGCAGCCGGGGGGGGGCGGCCAACGTCCTGACTTTC
cdr3_aa: CASSRGGAANVLTF

v_call: TRBV3-1
clone_size: many
d_call: NA
j_call: TRBJ1-1
cdr3_nt: TGTGCCAGCAGCCAAGAAACGATCAATGAAGCTTTCTTT
cdr3_aa: CASSQETINEAFF

v_call: TRBV9
clone_size: NA
d_call: NA
j_call: TRBJ1-1
cdr3_nt: TGTGCCAGCAGCGAACTAAGGGACGGACTAGAAGCTTTCTTT
cdr3_aa: CASSELRDGLEAFF

v_call: TRBV20-1
clone_size: NA
d_call: NA
j_call: TRBJ1-1
cdr3_nt: TGCAGTGCTAGTGGCCTGTCCAACATGAACACTGAAGCTTTCTTT
cdr3_aa: CSASGLSNMNTEAFF

v_call: TRBV4-3
clone_size: many
d_call: NA
j_call: TRBJ1-2
cdr3_nt: TGCGCCAGCAGCCAAGATAGGGTGTTCAGAATGGGCTACACCTTC
cdr3_aa: CASSQDRVFRMGYTF

v_call: TRBV18
clone_size: NA
d_call: NA
j_call: TRBJ2-3
cdr3_nt: TGTACCAGTTCACCGGTATCGGGACGCGACACAGATACGCAGTATTTT
cdr3_aa: CTSSPVSGRDTDTQYF

v_call: TRBV4-3
clone_size: many
d_call: TRBD2
j_call: TRBJ2-5
cdr3_nt: TGCGCCAGCAGCCAAGAAGGAGCGGGGGGGCTGGAGACCCAGTACTTC
cdr3_aa: CASSQEGAGGLETQYF

v_call: TRBV5-1
clone_size: many
d_call: NA
j_call: TRBJ2-7
cdr3_nt: TGCGCCAGCAGCTTGGGGGCCGGGAGAACGTACGAGCAGTACTTC
cdr3_aa: CASSLGAGRTYEQYF

v_call: TRBV12-3/TRBV12-4
clone_size: few
d_call: NA
j_call: TRBJ2-5
cdr3_nt: TGTGCCAGCAGCCCCCCTGAGGGGGAGACCCAGTACTTC
cdr3_aa: CASSPPEGETQYF

v_call: TRBV20-1
clone_size: many
d_call: NA
j_call: TRBJ2-5
cdr3_nt: TGCAGTGCTAGAGATCCGGCCAGGGGAGAGACCCAGTACTTC
cdr3_aa: CSARDPARGETQYF

v_call: TRBV5-6
clone_size: many
d_call: NA
j_call: TRBJ2-3
cdr3_nt: TGTGCCAGCAACCCCACGGGGGGCCTCACAGATACGCAGTATTTT
cdr3_aa: CASNPTGGLTDTQYF

v_call: TRBV15
clone_size: many
d_call: NA
j_call: TRBJ2-7
cdr3_nt: TGTGCCACCAGCAGAGATCCCAGCCCGGAGTACGAGCAGTACTTC
cdr3_aa: CATSRDPSPEYEQYF

v_call: TRBV25-1
clone_size: many
d_call: NA
j_call: TRBJ2-3
cdr3_nt: TGTGCCAGCAGTGAACAGGAAGGACAGTCTACTAGCACAGATACGCAGTATTTT
cdr3_aa: CASSEQEGQSTSTDTQYF

v_call: TRBV9
clone_size: many
d_call: NA
j_call: TRBJ2-3
cdr3_nt: TGTGCCAGCAGCGTAGGTGAGGGGCCCCCGGATACGCAGTATTTT
cdr3_aa: CASSVGEGPPDTQYF

v_call: TRBV12-3/TRBV12-4
clone_size: many
d_call: NA
j_call: TRBJ1-1
cdr3_nt: TGTGCCAGCAGCCGCTTCCTGGGGGAGAACACTGAAGCTTTCTTT
cdr3_aa: CASSRFLGENTEAFF

v_call: TRBV10-3
clone_size: many
d_call: NA
j_call: TRBJ2-3
cdr3_nt: TGTGCCATCAGTGATAAGGTGGCCACAGATACGCAGTATTTT
cdr3_aa: CAISDKVATDTQYF

v_call: TRBV4-3
clone_size: many
d_call: TRBD1
j_call: TRBJ1-5
cdr3_nt: TGCGCCAGCAGCCAAGAGGGACAGCACAATCAGCCCCAGCATTTT
cdr3_aa: CASSQEGQHNQPQHF

v_call: TRBV7-2
clone_size: many
d_call: TRBD1
j_call: TRBJ1-2
cdr3_nt: TGTGCCAGCAGCTCCGACAGGGCCTATGGCTACACCTTC
cdr3_aa: CASSSDRAYGYTF

v_call: TRBV6-2/TRBV6-3
clone_size: many
d_call: NA
j_call: TRBJ2-1
cdr3_nt: TGTGCCAGCAGGAAGGACTTACCAATACCTAACAATGAGCAGTTCTTC
cdr3_aa: CASRKDLPIPNNEQFF

v_call: TRBV7-2
clone_size: many
d_call: NA
j_call: TRBJ2-7
cdr3_nt: TGTGCCAGCAGCTTAGGAGTTGGGGGTACCTACGAGCAGTACTTC
cdr3_aa: CASSLGVGGTYEQYF

v_call: TRBV27
clone_size: many
d_call: NA
j_call: TRBJ1-5
cdr3_nt: TGTGCCAGCAGTTTGATAGGCTCGGGTCAGCCCCAGCATTTT
cdr3_aa: CASSLIGSGQPQHF

v_call: TRBV20-1
clone_size: many
d_call: NA
j_call: TRBJ1-1
cdr3_nt: TGCAGTGCTAGAGTCCCCGACAGGCCCGAAGCTTTCTTT
cdr3_aa: CSARVPDRPEAFF

v_call: TRBV12-3/TRBV12-4
clone_size: many
d_call: NA
j_call: TRBJ1-2
cdr3_nt: TGTGCCAGCAGTTTTTTTGACAGGTCCAACTATGGCTACACCTTC
cdr3_aa: CASSFFDRSNYGYTF

v_call: TRBV4-2
clone_size: many
d_call: NA
j_call: TRBJ1-4
cdr3_nt: TGTGCCAGCAGAAGCTTATCAGGGGCAACTAATGAAAAACTGTTTTTT
cdr3_aa: CASRSLSGATNEKLFF

v_call: TRBV6-5
clone_size: many
d_call: NA
j_call: TRBJ2-1
cdr3_nt: TGTGCCAGCAGCCGGCGGGGGCCCTATGAGCAGTTCTTC
cdr3_aa: CASSRRGPYEQFF

v_call: TRBV5-8
clone_size: many
d_call: TRBD1
j_call: TRBJ1-2
cdr3_nt: TGTGCCAGCAGCTTAAGACAGGGCTATGGCTACACCTTC
cdr3_aa: CASSLRQGYGYTF

v_call: TRBV12-5
clone_size: NA
d_call: NA
j_call: TRBJ1-5
cdr3_nt: TGTGCTAGTGGCTCCCGAGACCTCAATCAGCCCCAGCATTTT
cdr3_aa: CASGSRDLNQPQHF

v_call: TRBV18
clone_size: NA
d_call: NA
j_call: TRBJ2-5
cdr3_nt: TGTGCCAGCTCTAGGGCCCCGCACCAGTACCAAGAGACCCAGTACTTC
cdr3_aa: CASSRAPHQYQETQYF

v_call: TRBV28
clone_size: many
d_call: NA
j_call: TRBJ2-3
cdr3_nt: TGTGCCAGCAGTCGGTCGGCAACAGATACGCAGTATTTT
cdr3_aa: CASSRSATDTQYF

v_call: TRBV6-5
clone_size: NA
d_call: NA
j_call: TRBJ1-2
cdr3_nt: TGTGCCAGCAGACGAGGGAATTTCGACTATGGCTACACCTTC
cdr3_aa: CASRRGNFDYGYTF

v_call: TRBV7-2
clone_size: many
d_call: TRBD1
j_call: TRBJ1-6
cdr3_nt: TGTGCCAGCAGCTCACGACAGGGCCATAATTCACCCCTCCACTTT
cdr3_aa: CASSSRQGHNSPLHF

v_call: TRBV20-1
clone_size: many
d_call: NA
j_call: TRBJ1-3
cdr3_nt: TGCAGTGCTAGAGATATAGTCGGAAACACCATATATTTT
cdr3_aa: CSARDIVGNTIYF